Described below is a single TCR beta chain sequence and its context. Its antigen is as yet unknown. This CDR3 has 15 amino acids. Germline V gene lookup returns CDR1 MGHRA and CDR2 YSYEKL. Trimming pared 3 bases from V and 7 bases from J, leaving 16 bases between. With a J-beta primer mix and a sample-barcoded 5' primer, a second PCR ran roughly 7 to 11 cycles. TCRdb fed the 5' RACE reads into MiXCR, producing one record per CDR3 protein. Altogether around 1.5 million distinct CDR3 sequences are present, almost 35% being singletons, with the ten largest covering about 11%. This entry belongs to a study of blood T cells in healthy people across ages. Study-level points and caveats: Estimated diversity that came from one million T cells was considered an underestimate.

The TCR originated in a woman in her twenties or thirties in good health. The sequencing sample was made of blood. The chain links TRBV4-1 to TRBJ2-1; D is perhaps TRBD2 (5 bases). CDR3 sequence (DNA): TGCGCCAGCAGCCACCCCGGACTCAAGCGGAATGAGCAGTTCTTC. Its translation: CASSHPGLKRNEQFF.